Listed below are T cell receptor beta chains from one sample, sequenced in a study of blood T cells in healthy people across ages. Using its own MiXCR run on the 5' RACE reads, TCRdb lists one record per CDR3 protein. The sample holds roughly 2 million distinct CDR3 sequences; about 50% are singletons and the top ten take approximately 2.1%. Sequencing was performed on blood. These receptors originate from a woman in her thirties or forties in good health. Each CDR3 is given with its conserved first and last residue. D genes are given only for firm matches. Expanded clones get a size class; other rows say once, few or many, or leave the size out.

>-|TRBJ2-3|few|TRBV5-1
TGCGCCAGCAGCTTGGAAGACCTAACCGCAGATACGCAGTATTTT
CASSLEDLTADTQYF
>-|TRBJ2-7|-|TRBV20-1
TGCAGTGCTAGAGCTGACAGATTGTCCTACGAGCAGTACTTC
CSARADRLSYEQYF
>-|TRBJ2-3|-|TRBV7-2
TGTGCCAGCAGCCAGTTCTCCACCCGCACAGATACGCAGTATTTT
CASSQFSTRTDTQYF
>-|TRBJ2-7|-|TRBV10-1
TGCGCCAGCAGCCCACAGGCGAACTCCTACGAGCAGTACTTC
CASSPQANSYEQYF
>-|TRBJ2-3|few|TRBV20-1
TGCAGTGCTAGAGACCCCAGGGGAACGGCAGATACGCAGTATTTT
CSARDPRGTADTQYF
>-|TRBJ2-3|-|TRBV2
TGTGCCAGCACCGAAGCTTTGGACGGATCTAGCACAGATACGCAGTATTTT
CASTEALDGSSTDTQYF
>TRBD1|TRBJ1-5|-|TRBV2
TGTGCCAGCACCCGGGACAGTCGGGGCAATCAGCCCCAGCATTTT
CASTRDSRGNQPQHF
>TRBD2|TRBJ2-4|once|TRBV2
TGTGCCAGCAGTCGGGGGGGATTGCAGTACTTC
CASSRGGLQYF
>-|TRBJ1-2|few|TRBV12-3/TRBV12-4
TGTGCCAGCAGTGACGACCTCTTCGGGAGTGGCTACACCTTC
CASSDDLFGSGYTF
>-|TRBJ2-7|-|TRBV6-5
TGTGCCAGCAGTTACGACGTAACAGGTTCCTTCTACGAGCAGTACTTC
CASSYDVTGSFYEQYF
>-|TRBJ2-3|-|TRBV28
TGTGCCAGCAGGATCCGGGACCCTCGATTTCCAAGCACAGATACGCAGTATTTT
CASRIRDPRFPSTDTQYF
>TRBD2|TRBJ2-3|-|TRBV11-2
TGTGCCAGCAGCTTACGACTAGCGGGGAAAACTAGCACAGATACGCAGTATTTT
CASSLRLAGKTSTDTQYF
>-|TRBJ2-7|-|TRBV29-1
TGCAGCGTTGTGATAGCAGGGATACACGAGCAGTACTTC
CSVVIAGIHEQYF
>-|TRBJ1-5|-|TRBV12-3/TRBV12-4
TGTGCCAGCAGGTCGACAGGTTATAGCAATCAGCCCCAGCATTTT
CASRSTGYSNQPQHF
>TRBD1|TRBJ2-5|few|TRBV29-1
TGCAGCGTCGACTGGGGACAGGGTCCCTCTTGGTTTTGGGAGACCCAGTACTTC
CSVDWGQGPSWFWETQYF
>-|TRBJ1-6|-|TRBV7-9
TGTGCCAGCAGCGACCCCCGGCATAATTCACCCCTCCACTTT
CASSDPRHNSPLHF
>-|TRBJ1-1|once|TRBV7-2
TGTGCCAGCAGCTTAGCCCCCCCGACGGAGATGAACACTGAAGCTTTCTTT
CASSLAPPTEMNTEAFF
>TRBD2|TRBJ2-3|-|TRBV10-3
TGTGCCATCAGTCTAGCGGGGGGGCCCACAGATACGCAGTATTTT
CAISLAGGPTDTQYF
>TRBD1|TRBJ1-1|-|TRBV5-1
TGCGCCAGCAGCCAGACAGGGGGTTTCGGTAGGACTGAAGCTTTCTTT
CASSQTGGFGRTEAFF
>-|TRBJ2-3|few|TRBV11-2
TGTGCCAGCAGCTTCGAGGCCACAGATACGCAGTATTTT
CASSFEATDTQYF
>-|TRBJ2-5|-|TRBV6-5
TGTGCCAGCAGTTACTCGAAGAAACAGTACTTC
CASSYSKKQYF
>TRBD1|TRBJ1-2|few|TRBV7-2
TGTGCCAGCAGCCTGTGGACAGGGACGGGCTATGGCTACACCTTC
CASSLWTGTGYGYTF
>-|TRBJ1-2|-|TRBV19
TGTGCCAGCCAGGGAGGTGCTAACTATGGCTACACCTTC
CASQGGANYGYTF